This TCR beta chain was identified during a study of spatial heterogeneity in lung cancer (dated 2019 in TCRdb). Regarding the study in general: Beta-chain transcripts were consistently detected in greater numbers than alpha-chain transcripts, which likely reflected higher beta-chain transcript abundance. Both alpha and beta chains were TCR-sequenced in samples taken at surgery, namely 220 tumor regions, roughly 64 matched nontumor lung samples and 45 to 60 PBMC samples. TCR repertoire features were related to nonsynonymous mutation counts determined by whole-exome sequencing of tumor tissue. The study quantitatively compared TCR alpha and beta repertoires across multiple tumor regions, matched nontumor lung and blood in non-small cell lung cancer. In the raw uncorrected reads, each unique combination of TCR and UMI appeared on average more than ten times. Paper-wide results and their limitations: Ubiquitous expanded tumor TCRs showed up in blood more often at tumor resection than at routine follow-up. Additional single-cell paired TCR alpha and beta sequencing was considered necessary to confirm, at a functional level, the hypothesis that regional TCRs recognize regional mutations.

The method behind the library was 5' RACE. Sequencing used a NextSeq 500. To allow correction of PCR and sequencing errors, the TCR library protocol tagged every TCR cDNA molecule with a unique molecular identifier. The authors' analysis ran thus. TCR identification, UMI-based error correction and CDR3 extraction were performed with Decombinator tools. TCRs above a frequency of 2 per 1,000, corresponding to the top 1% of the tumor frequency distribution, were defined as expanded. Each repertoire was subsampled 100 times to 5,000 TCRs, after which Renyi diversity was computed with the R vegan package. To build CDR3 similarity networks, amino acid triplet string-kernel similarity was used, and CDR3s were connected when their pairwise similarity was above 0.82. TCRdb handled the public reads itself, with Q25 trimming in fastp and clone calling in MiXCR, and kept productive beta chains. CDR3 protein sequences are deduplicated, and each keeps its most common genes and DNA. TCRdb assigned the V and J calls; the authors' analysis was not used. In this sample the table shows more than 75,000 distinct CDR3 sequences, roughly 12% of which occur a single time. The top ten clonotypes cover 4.5% to 5.5% of the sample.

The intended sense of this specimen's time point label: sample taken at primary tumor resection. For TCR sequencing, whole RNA was extracted from tumor and nontumor lung tissue, or from cryopreserved PBMC samples, and no cell sorting was done. Samples were obtained from about 75 patients with early-stage, untreated non-small cell lung cancer from the lung TRACERx cohort. A patient was chosen for TCR sequencing only when enough RNA was available from at least two tumor regions. The CDR3 starts with the cysteine, ends with the phenylalanine, and has 15 residues. Just CDR3 DNA is preserved here, 45 bases in frame from base 1. The CDR1 and CDR2 encoded by the germline V gene are LGHNA and YNFKEQ. Trimming accounts for 0 bases at V and 5 bases at J, while the number of junction bases matched to no gene is 3. This clonotype was picked up many times. There is no known antigen for this receptor. Nothing much larger sits one base from this clone, and base qualities are not available.

The source was PBMCs, collected at surgery. The sequence came from a male donor with early-stage non-small cell lung cancer. This chain is built from TRBV4-2 and TRBJ2-3; 9 bases in between match TRBD2. The DNA sequence reads TGTGCCAGCAGCCAAGAACGACTAGCGGAAGATACGCAGTATTTT. Its protein reads: CASSQERLAEDTQYF.